This passage covers 13 T cell receptor beta chains from one sample sequenced in a study of blood T cell repertoires in COVID-19. Assay used: immunoSEQ multiplex PCR; TCRdb lists only in-frame clones, some missing. The table includes 350,000 to 450,000 clones, around 87% detected once. The specimen sequenced was peripheral blood. These TCRs come from a human donor in a cohort sampled during active COVID-19.

The chain employs TRBV10-1 and TRBJ2-5; TRBD1 might be the D (6 bases). This CDR3 is 14 amino acids long. Trimming cost V 0 bases and J 2 bases, with 7 bases left between them. CDR1 is WNHNN and CDR2 is SYGVQD in the germline V gene (reference sequence). CDR3 coding DNA: TGCGCCAGCAGTGAGTCGACAGGACAAGAGACCCAGTACTTC. Protein: CASSESTGQETQYF.

V usage is TRBV4-2 and J usage is TRBJ1-2, with D perhaps TRBD1 (6 bases). This CDR3 is 13 amino acids long. The germline V gene encodes CDR1 LGHNA and CDR2 YNFKEQ. Deletions cut 0 bases from V and 7 bases from J, with 9 bases between. The CDR3 region has the DNA TGTGCCAGCAGCCAAGAGGGGGCGGGTGGCTACACCTTC. It is translated as CASSQEGAGGYTF.

Only a few counts were recorded for this clone. DNA for the CDR3: TGTGCCAGCAGCCAAGGACGGTATCGGGAGTCCGCCTACGAGCAGTACTTC. Its protein product is CASSQGRYRESAYEQYF. The chain links TRBV4-2 to TRBJ2-7, with a weak D call TRBD2 (6 bases). There are 17 residues in the CDR3. V lost 1 base and J lost 2, with 18 bases in between. The germline V gene encodes CDR1 LGHNA and CDR2 YNFKEQ.

V usage is TRBV27 and J usage is TRBJ2-2; TRBD2 is a possible D gene (6 bases). Trimming pared 8 bases from V and 8 bases from J, leaving 15 bases between. Germline V lookup: CDR1 MNHEY, CDR2 SMNVEV (reference sequence). This CDR3 is 13 amino acids long. CDR3 region: CASSINAGGELFF. In DNA, the CDR3 is TGTGCCAGCTCCATCAATGCGGGAGGGGAGCTGTTTTTT.

V usage is TRBV3-1 (or the pseudogene TRBV3-2) and J usage is TRBJ2-1; TRBD1 agrees at 7 bases. Trimming cost V 2 bases and J 4 bases; bases outside gene matches: 5. The CDR3 is 15 amino acids. From germline, CDR1 is LGHDT and CDR2 YNNKEL (reference sequence). CDR3 DNA: TGTGCCAGCAGCCAAACGCACAGGGGATACAATGAGCAGTTCTTC. Translated, it gives CASSQTHRGYNEQFF.

The sample holds one count of this clone. The rearrangement uses TRBV28 and TRBJ1-2; 10 positions match TRBD1. V lost 5 bases, J lost 5 bases, and 8 bases stayed unmatched. Looked up from germline, CDR1 is MDHEN and CDR2 is SYDVKM. The CDR3 spans 15 residues. This CDR3 is CASSPAGTGVYGYTF. In DNA form, the CDR3 reads TGTGCCAGCAGTCCAGCCGGGACAGGGGTTTATGGCTACACCTTC.

J is TRBJ1-2 and V is TRBV25-1; possibly TRBD1 for D (5 bases). The CDR3 contains 14 residues. CDR1 and CDR2 from the germline V gene are MGHDK and SYGVNS. Deletions cut 1 base from V and 1 base from J, with 7 bases between. CDR3 sequence reads: CASSEFGGNYGYTF. The CDR3 DNA follows: TGTGCCAGCAGTGAATTCGGGGGTAACTATGGCTACACCTTC.

V gene TRBV10-3 combines with J gene TRBJ2-7, with D perhaps TRBD2 (7 bases). Germline CDR1 ENHRY, CDR2 SYGVKD. The CDR3 consists of 16 residues. Between the trimmed V and J ends, which lost 1 base and 3 bases, there was a span of 16 bases. CDR3 nucleotides: TGTGCCATCAGTGAGTATGGCGGGGGCTTCTTCTACGAGCAGTACTTC. Its translation is CAISEYGGGFFYEQYF.

The chain joins TRBV6-5 to TRBJ2-3, with 7 bases lining up with TRBD1. The trim removed 6 bases at V and 5 bases at J, leaving 8 bases unmatched. The CDR3 length is 14 residues. The germline V gene has CDR1 MNHEY and CDR2 SVGAGI. The CDR3 region has the DNA TGTGCCAGCAGGACCGACAGGGAGATAGATACGCAGTATTTT. It codes for CASRTDREIDTQYF.

The V and J genes are TRBV19 and TRBJ2-7; tentative D call: TRBD2 (6 bases). V lost 3 bases and J 0 bases, leaving 9 bases between the germline ends. CDR3 size: 14 residues. Germline V gives CDR1 LNHDA, CDR2 SQIVND (reference sequence). CDR3 DNA sequence: TGTGCCAGTAGTATCCGGGAGAGCTCCTACGAGCAGTACTTC. Translated: CASSIRESSYEQYF.

This rearrangement joins TRBV5-4 to TRBJ1-2; a possible D gene is TRBD1 (5 bases). This CDR3 has 15 residues. Germline V lookup: CDR1 SGHNT, CDR2 YYREEE (reference sequence). Trimming pared 3 bases from V and 5 bases from J, leaving 17 bases between. The CDR3 region is CASSSKPDRRYGYTF. For the CDR3, the DNA is TGTGCCAGCAGCTCAAAGCCAGACAGAAGGTATGGCTACACCTTC.

This chain links TRBV4-1 with TRBJ2-7; 8 bases are a match to TRBD1. Germline V CDR1 and CDR2: MGHRA, YSYEKL. The CDR3 contains 16 residues. J gave up 2 bases and V 3 bases, and 9 bases lay outside the gene matches. The CDR3 sequence is CASSHPFRDRTYEQYF. CDR3 sequence (DNA): TGCGCCAGCAGCCATCCCTTCCGGGACAGGACCTACGAGCAGTACTTC.

V is TRBV6-1 and J is TRBJ2-7; the D gene is possibly TRBD2 (6 bases). The CDR3 sequence is 14 residues long. Germline loops: CDR1 MNHNS, CDR2 SASEGT. V lost 1 base to trimming and J lost 2 bases, with 9 bases between them. CDR3 nucleotides: TGTGCCAGCAGTGAAGTGGCGGGGACCTACGAGCAGTACTTC. It is translated as CASSEVAGTYEQYF.